The sequence of this TCR beta chain was determined in a study of spatial heterogeneity in lung cancer. As for time point: sample taken at primary tumor resection. In this sample, this clonotype turned up many times. From the 5' RACE reads, TCRdb called clonotypes with MiXCR, one entry per CDR3 protein. The table shows around 63,000 distinct CDR3 sequences, with 6.3% occurring only once. The CDR3 runs to 14 residues. CDR1 is MNHNY, CDR2 SVGAGI, per germline (reference sequence). The V end was cut by 4 bases, the J end by 2 bases, with 11 bases between. Here the sequenced sample was PBMCs, taken at surgery. The V call is TRBV6-6, the J call TRBJ2-5; the D gene is possibly TRBD1 (6 bases). The sequence was obtained from a female donor with early-stage non-small cell lung cancer. CDR3 coding DNA: TGTGCCAGCAGTTTCCGGGACACTCAAGAGACCCAGTACTTC. Translation gives CASSFRDTQETQYF.